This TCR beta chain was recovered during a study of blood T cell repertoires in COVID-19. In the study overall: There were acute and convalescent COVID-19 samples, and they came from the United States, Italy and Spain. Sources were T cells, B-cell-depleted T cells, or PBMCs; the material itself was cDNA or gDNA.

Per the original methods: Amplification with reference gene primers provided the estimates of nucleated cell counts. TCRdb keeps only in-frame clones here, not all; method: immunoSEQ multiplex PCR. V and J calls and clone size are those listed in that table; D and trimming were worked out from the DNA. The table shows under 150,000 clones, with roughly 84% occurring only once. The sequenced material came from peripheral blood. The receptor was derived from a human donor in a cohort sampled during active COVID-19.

Here the CDR3 DNA reads TGTGCCAGCAGCAACGGGGGGTCCTATGGCTACACCTTC. Its translation is CASSNGGSYGYTF. The rearrangement uses TRBV6-5 and TRBJ1-2; a possible D gene is TRBD1 (5 bases). The CDR3 consists of 13 residues. Trimming took off 6 bases at V and 4 bases at J, with 12 bases between the two ends. Germline lookup yields CDR1 MNHEY and CDR2 SVGAGI.